The 30 T cell receptor beta chains presented below share a single source sample, sequenced in a study of OX40 agonist ivuxolimab in advanced cancers. This table comes from immunoSEQ multiplex PCR, and its TCRdb copy is limited to in-frame clones, with some not included. The data contain about 81,000 clones, 90% to 95% of them singletons. The sample here was CD4+ or CD8+ T cells sorted from blood, taken in a trial of the OX40 agonist ivuxolimab. Receptors originate from an adult with an advanced solid tumor such as melanoma, head and neck, liver or kidney cancer.

This clone appeared a single time. The rearrangement uses TRBV5-3 and TRBJ1-5; 8 nucleotides line up with TRBD1. TRBV5-3 is treated as an ORF (open reading frame) with a function not yet certain. After removal of 2 bases from V and 1 base from J, the junction contained 8 bases not matched to a gene. The CDR3 covers 17 residues. CDR3 loop: CARSFYLQGESNQPQHF. In DNA form, the CDR3 reads TGTGCCAGAAGCTTTTACCTACAGGGGGAGAGCAATCAGCCCCAGCATTTT.

The gene calls are TRBV6-4 and TRBJ2-6, with TRBD1 matching 7 bases. The CDR3 consists of 17 residues. V dropped 5 bases and J dropped 0; count of bases not matched to a gene: 7. CDR1 and CDR2 from the germline V gene are MRHNA and SNTAGT. CDR3 sequence reads: CASSSAGGDSGANVLTF. The CDR3 DNA reads as TGTGCCAGCAGTTCAGCAGGGGGAGACTCTGGGGCCAACGTCCTGACTTTC.

This sequence joins TRBV6-5 and TRBJ2-5; D possibly corresponds to TRBD2 (6 bases). This CDR3 region has 13 residues. Germline CDR1 is MNHEY and CDR2 is SVGAGI. V was cut by 5 bases and J by 10 bases, with 17 bases left in between. The CDR3 reads CASSRNPGSDQYF. The CDR3 DNA reads TGTGCCAGCAGTCGGAATCCCGGGAGCGACCAGTACTTC.

The gene calls are TRBV14 and TRBJ2-2; weak D call: TRBD1 (6 bases). With 1 base removed from V and 0 bases from J, the gap between germline ends came to 12 bases. Germline V gene lookup returns CDR1 SGHDN and CDR2 FVKESK. The CDR3 is 17 residues long. Here the CDR3 reads CASSQVWDTPNTGELFF. For the CDR3, the DNA is TGTGCCAGCAGCCAAGTGTGGGACACCCCGAACACCGGGGAGCTGTTTTTT.

This chain joins TRBV6-1 and TRBJ2-1; the match to TRBD2 covers 8 bases. Unmatched junction bases numbered 6, after V lost 3 bases and J lost 5 bases. The germline V gene encodes CDR1 MNHNS and CDR2 SASEGT. This CDR3 region has 15 residues. Here the CDR3 DNA reads TGTGCCAGCAGTGACCGGGAGGGCCTTAACAATGAGCAGTTCTTC. It translates to CASSDREGLNNEQFF.

The chain links TRBV2 to TRBJ2-1; the D gene is possibly TRBD2 (6 bases). CDR1 and CDR2 from the germline V gene are SNHLY and FYNNEI. There are 13 residues in the CDR3. V was cut by 6 bases and J by 3 bases, with 9 bases left in between. The CDR3 DNA sequence: TGTGCCAGCAGGGAGGGCGGCTACAATGAGCAGTTCTTC. It is translated as CASREGGYNEQFF.

V and J are TRBV6-1 and TRBJ2-7, with D maybe TRBD2 (5 bases). Trimming stripped 6 bases from V and 3 bases from J, with 15 bases between. This CDR3 spans 14 amino acids. Germline loops: CDR1 MNHNS, CDR2 SASEGT. CDR3 region: CASSLERPNYEQYF. The CDR3 DNA reads TGTGCCAGCAGCCTTGAGCGGCCCAACTACGAGCAGTACTTC.

The chain employs TRBV27 and TRBJ2-2; D is uncertain. This CDR3 has 13 residues. Germline CDR1 is MNHEY and CDR2 is SMNVEV (reference sequence). V shed 4 bases and J shed 4 bases, with 7 bases lying between them. DNA for the CDR3: TGTGCCAGCAGTTCATTTCGCACCGGGGAGCTGTTTTTT. Amino acids: CASSSFRTGELFF.

V and J are TRBV5-8 and TRBJ2-3; D is unresolved. The V end was cut by 0 bases, the J end by 0 bases, with 8 bases between. Germline CDR1 SGHTS, CDR2 YDEGEE. This CDR3 has 15 residues. The CDR3: CASSLDTSSTDTQYF. CDR3 nucleotides: TGTGCCAGCAGCTTGGACACTTCTAGCACAGATACGCAGTATTTT.

This chain links TRBV4-1 with TRBJ2-7; D is unclear. V gave up 1 base and J gave up 3 bases, with 10 bases separating them. CDR1 MGHRA and CDR2 YSYEKL come from the germline V gene. The CDR3 has 14 amino acids. CDR3 sequence: CASSQVDTFYEQYF. DNA for the CDR3: TGCGCCAGCAGCCAAGTCGACACTTTCTACGAGCAGTACTTC.

Points on this clone: The sample contains more than one DNA sequence encoding this CDR3. The genes are TRBV9 and TRBJ2-7; 8 nucleotides agree with TRBD1. The V gene end was trimmed by 0 bases and the J gene end by 2 bases; junction bases not matched to a gene: 4. In germline, CDR1 is SGDLS, CDR2 YYNGEE. CDR3 length equals 15 residues. Here the CDR3 DNA reads TGTGCCAGCAGCGTAGAGGCAGGGGGCCCCTACGAGCAGTACTTC. As protein: CASSVEAGGPYEQYF.

This sequence joins TRBV19 and TRBJ1-4; the D gene is possibly TRBD1 (5 bases). The germline V and J ends were trimmed by 2 bases and 0 bases, with 19 bases remaining between them. The CDR3 has 19 amino acids. Germline V gives CDR1 LNHDA, CDR2 SQIVND (reference sequence). The CDR3 here is CASSITAGFRDATNEKLFF. CDR3 in DNA: TGTGCCAGTAGTATAACCGCCGGGTTCAGGGATGCAACTAATGAAAAACTGTTTTTT.

J is TRBJ2-2 and V is TRBV19, with D possibly being TRBD2 (6 bases). This CDR3 spans 15 amino acids. Germline V CDR1 and CDR2: LNHDA, SQIVND (reference sequence). V lost 7 bases and J lost 0, with 12 bases in between. The CDR3 DNA is TGTGCCAGTAAACCGGGACTGTCGAACACCGGGGAGCTGTTTTTT. This codes for CASKPGLSNTGELFF.

This CDR3 reads CASSLAQGAYEQYF. CDR3 DNA: TGTGCCAGCAGTTTGGCGCAGGGTGCCTACGAGCAGTACTTC. J is TRBJ2-7 and V is TRBV27; perhaps TRBD1 as D (5 bases). Trimming stripped 3 bases from V and 2 bases from J, with 11 bases between. This CDR3 is built from 14 residues. Germline V CDR1 and CDR2: MNHEY, SMNVEV (reference sequence).

This chain links TRBV19 with TRBJ1-5; D remains unclear. The CDR3 contains 12 residues. Germline V gene sequence: CDR1 LNHDA, CDR2 SQIVND (reference sequence). Trimming removed 4 bases from V and 9 bases from J, with 10 bases in between. The CDR3 DNA reads as TGTGCCAGTAGTAATGCAATGGGGCCCCAGCATTTT. Its protein product is CASSNAMGPQHF. The entire variable domain, with the rest obtained from reference TRBV19 and TRBJ1-5, is as follows: DGGITQSPKYLFRKEGQNVTLSCEQNLNHDAMYWYRQDPGQGLRLIYYSQIVNDFQKGDIAEGYSVSREKKESFPLTVTSAQKNPTAFYLCASSNAMGPQHFGDGTRLSIL.

The rearrangement links TRBV4-3 to TRBJ1-6, with 10 bases identical to TRBD1. CDR1 LGHNA and CDR2 YSLEER come from the germline V gene. The CDR3 has 15 residues. The V segment lost 1 base and the J segment 13 bases; nucleotides outside the gene matches: 7. DNA of the CDR3: TGCGCCAGCAGCCAAGGACAGGGGGCAATATGGCCCCTCCACTTT. Translating gives CASSQGQGAIWPLHF.

V is TRBV27 and J is TRBJ2-7; D remains ambiguous. The CDR3 spans 15 residues. CDR1 MNHEY and CDR2 SMNVEV come from the germline V gene (reference sequence). Deletions cut 0 bases from V and 4 bases from J, with 13 bases between. CDR3 protein: CASSLSPVVGYEQYF. The CDR3 DNA sequence: TGTGCCAGCAGTTTATCCCCGGTTGTGGGGTACGAGCAGTACTTC.

The rearrangement uses TRBV9 and TRBJ1-1, with no clear D. This CDR3 comprises 16 residues. With 0 bases removed from V and 0 bases from J, the gap between germline ends came to 12 bases. In germline, CDR1 is SGDLS, CDR2 YYNGEE. CDR3 amino acids: CASSVDRGFMNTEAFF. CDR3 DNA: TGTGCCAGCAGCGTAGATCGAGGGTTTATGAACACTGAAGCTTTCTTT.

The J gene is TRBJ1-1, the V gene TRBV6-5, with D possibly being TRBD1 (5 bases). V was shortened by 6 bases and J by 11 bases, with 19 bases between the two germline ends. This CDR3 has 13 residues. Looked up from germline, CDR1 is MNHEY and CDR2 is SVGAGI. The CDR3 DNA reads as TGTGCCAGCAGCCCCGATCAGGGCCGCCGGGCTTTCTTT. Encoded protein: CASSPDQGRRAFF.

The gene calls are TRBV7-9 and TRBJ2-2; D is unclear. CDR3 length: 15 residues. The V gene lost 5 bases and the J gene lost 1 base, with 11 bases spanning the gap. Germline assignment: CDR1 SEHNR and CDR2 FQNEAQ (reference sequence). The CDR3 here is CASSNPSENTGELFF. In DNA, the CDR3 is TGTGCCAGCAGCAATCCGTCGGAGAACACCGGGGAGCTGTTTTTT. Full variable domain (remainder filled in from reference TRBV7-9 and TRBJ2-2): DTGVSQNPRHKITKRGQNVTFRCDPISEHNRLYWYRQTLGQGPEFLTYFQNEAQLEKSRLLSDRFSAERPKGSFSTLEIQRTEQGDSAMYLCASSNPSENTGELFFGEGSRLTVL.

The J gene is TRBJ2-3, the V gene TRBV19, with D hard to call. The germline CDR1 and CDR2 sequences are LNHDA and SQIVND (reference sequence). Trimming removed 5 bases from V and 4 bases from J, with 13 bases in between. The CDR3 spans 14 residues. Here the CDR3 DNA reads TGTGCCAGTAGTCAGGCGACCCCGCCAGATACGCAGTATTTT. Translation: CASSQATPPDTQYF. The entire variable domain, with the rest obtained from reference TRBV19 and TRBJ2-3, is as follows: DGGITQSPKYLFRKEGQNVTLSCEQNLNHDAMYWYRQDPGQGLRLIYYSQIVNDFQKGDIAEGYSVSREKKESFPLTVTSAQKNPTAFYLCASSQATPPDTQYFGPGTRLTVL.

This sequence joins TRBV9 and TRBJ2-1; a possible D gene is TRBD2 (7 bases). The length of the CDR3 is 16 residues. Germline V gives CDR1 SGDLS, CDR2 YYNGEE. V shed 0 bases and J shed 3 bases, with 13 bases lying between them. The CDR3 nucleotides are TGTGCCAGCAGCGTAGAGGGGGGCGGGGGCTACAATGAGCAGTTCTTC. This translates into CASSVEGGGGYNEQFF.

V is TRBV19 and J is TRBJ1-2; 8 nucleotides match TRBD1. CDR1 is LNHDA, CDR2 SQIVND, per germline (reference sequence). The CDR3 loop spans 15 amino acids. V gave up 5 bases and J gave up 8 bases; unmatched junction bases: 13. The CDR3 nucleotides are TGTGCCAGTAGTCCAACGACCCAGGGGGCTTGGGGCTACACCTTC. Its protein is CASSPTTQGAWGYTF.

This chain uses TRBV10-1 with TRBJ2-7, with a tentative D call TRBD1 (6 bases). Germline V gene sequence: CDR1 WNHNN, CDR2 SYGVQD (reference sequence). Trimming stripped 6 bases from V and 5 bases from J, with 17 bases between. This CDR3 is 14 amino acids long. This chain's CDR3 is CASSVGQGLNEQYF. CDR3 nucleotide sequence: TGCGCCAGCAGCGTAGGGCAGGGGCTCAACGAGCAGTACTTC.

The chain uses TRBV6-1 and TRBJ1-2, with no clear D. The CDR3 contains 13 residues. Trimming removed 1 base from V and 3 bases from J, with 6 bases in between. In germline, CDR1 is MNHNS, CDR2 SASEGT. CDR3 in amino acids: CASSEVDDYGYTF. The DNA for the CDR3 is TGTGCCAGCAGTGAAGTTGATGACTATGGCTACACCTTC.

This chain uses TRBV9 with TRBJ1-1; D remains ambiguous. The CDR3 is 13 residues long. Germline V gene data show CDR1 as SGDLS and CDR2 as YYNGEE. V was trimmed by 3 bases and J by 2 bases, leaving 8 bases between them. The CDR3 loop reads CASSGTANTEAFF. For the CDR3, the DNA is TGTGCCAGCAGCGGGACGGCCAACACTGAAGCTTTCTTT.

The V gene is TRBV9, the J gene TRBJ2-7, with 9 positions matching TRBD1. V was clipped by 3 bases and J by 5 bases; unmatched bases: 6. Germline assignment: CDR1 SGDLS and CDR2 YYNGEE. This CDR3 has 14 amino acids. CDR3 region: CASSAGTGSHEQYF. CDR3 coding DNA: TGTGCCAGCAGCGCCGGGACAGGGTCCCACGAGCAGTACTTC.

The chain uses TRBV10-3 and TRBJ1-1, with D possibly being TRBD1 (5 bases). CDR3 size: 17 residues. Trimming cost V 0 bases and J 8 bases, with 22 bases left between them. Germline V gives CDR1 ENHRY, CDR2 SYGVKD. The CDR3 protein is CAISESFRIIGGGEAFF. The CDR3, as DNA: TGTGCCATCAGTGAGTCTTTCAGGATTATTGGGGGGGGAGAAGCTTTCTTT.

Comment on this clone: The junction does not match germline at one end; this may be a read error. The gene calls are TRBV7-6 and TRBJ2-5; D call uncertain. Germline CDR1 SGHVS, CDR2 FNYEAQ. The CDR3 contains 14 residues. The CDR3, as DNA: TGTGCCAGCAGCTTAGCGTTCCCCCAAGGGACCCAGTACTTC. Translating gives CASSLAFPQGTQYF.

The chain recombines TRBV14 with TRBJ2-7; unclear D gene. CDR3 length: 14 amino acids. The germline gives CDR1 SGHDN, CDR2 FVKESK. V was pared by 2 bases and J by 1 base, with 9 bases between. The CDR3 nucleotides read TGTGCCAGCAGCCAAAGAGGCAGGTCCTACGAGCAGTACTTC. It translates to CASSQRGRSYEQYF.